The 22 T cell receptor beta chains listed next were all sequenced from one sample in a study of beta chain features in type 1 diabetes. Sequenced material consisted of expressed TCRB transcripts (all of the isolated RNA was reverse transcribed). This table comes from immunoSEQ multiplex PCR, and its TCRdb copy is limited to in-frame clones, with some not included. The data show 250,000 or so clones, roughly two thirds seen once. Sequenced sample: naive CD4+ T cells from blood. Receptors originate from a man aged 25-45 years in good health.

In its sample, this clone was seen a few times. The rearrangement uses TRBV9 and TRBJ2-3; TRBD1 agrees at 10 bases. The CDR3 is made up of 14 amino acids. Germline loops: CDR1 SGDLS, CDR2 YYNGEE. With 6 bases clipped from V and 4 bases from J, the junction kept 5 bases outside the gene matches. The CDR3 nucleotides read TGTGCCAGCAACCCGGGACAGGGGTCAGATACGCAGTATTTT. Protein sequence: CASNPGQGSDTQYF. Full variable domain (rest looked up from reference TRBV9 and TRBJ2-3): DSGVTQTPKHLITATGQRVTLRCSPRSGDLSVYWYQQSLDQGLQFLIQYYNGEERAKGNILERFSAQQFPDLHSELNLSSLELGDSALYFCASNPGQGSDTQYFGPGTRLTVL.

This clone was found a few times. This chain links TRBV30 with TRBJ2-7; 10 bases fit TRBD2. The CDR3 is 17 amino acids. The V gene end was trimmed by 0 bases and the J gene end by 3 bases; junction bases not matched to a gene: 11. Germline CDR1 GTSNPN, CDR2 SVGIG (reference sequence). CDR3: CAWSVQRTSGSIYEQYF. For the CDR3, the DNA is TGTGCCTGGAGTGTACAAAGGACTAGCGGCAGTATCTACGAGCAGTACTTC.

The V call is TRBV7-9, the J call TRBJ2-3; tentatively, D is TRBD1 (5 bases). Germline CDR1 and CDR2: SEHNR and FQNEAQ (reference sequence). The V end lost 6 bases, the J end lost 5 bases, and 6 bases lay between the germline ends. The CDR3 is 11 amino acids. The CDR3 loop is CASSQGDTQYF. The CDR3 DNA reads as TGTGCCAGCAGTCAGGGAGATACGCAGTATTTT. The full variable domain, its missing parts supplied by reference TRBV7-9 and TRBJ2-3, is DTGVSQNPRHKITKRGQNVTFRCDPISEHNRLYWYRQTLGQGPEFLTYFQNEAQLEKSRLLSDRFSAERPKGSFSTLEIQRTEQGDSAMYLCASSQGDTQYFGPGTRLTVL.

The J gene is TRBJ2-1, the V gene TRBV7-9; 7 positions agree with TRBD2. CDR1 is SEHNR and CDR2 is FQNEAQ in the germline V gene (reference sequence). Trimming removed 4 bases from V and 15 bases from J; junction bases left unmatched: 15. This CDR3 has 14 amino acids. CDR3 sequence (DNA): TGTGCCAGCAGCTCGCCCGGACTAGAGGTCAGGCCGTTCTTC. It specifies CASSSPGLEVRPFF.

Only a few counts were recorded for this clone. The CDR3 loop reads CAWSGTSVSSYEQYF. Here the CDR3 DNA reads TGTGCCTGGAGTGGGACTAGCGTGTCCTCCTACGAGCAGTACTTC. This chain connects TRBV30 to TRBJ2-7, with 9 bases matching TRBD2. V gave up 1 base and J gave up 0 bases; unmatched junction bases: 4. This CDR3 spans 15 amino acids. Per the germline V gene, CDR1 is GTSNPN and CDR2 is SVGIG (reference sequence).

This clone was picked up a small number of times. The chain couples TRBV29-1 to TRBJ1-4; TRBD1 agrees at 11 bases. Germline V CDR1 and CDR2: SQVTM, ANQGSEA. Unmatched junction bases numbered 5, after V lost 7 bases and J lost 7 bases. CDR3 length equals 13 residues. CDR3 loop: CSASGTGGEKLFF. The CDR3 coding sequence is TGCAGCGCTTCCGGGACAGGGGGTGAAAAACTGTTTTTT.

The V and J genes are TRBV7-2 and TRBJ2-5, with TRBD1 identical over 7 bases. Losses at the gene ends were 2 bases for V and 2 bases for J; bases not matched to a gene: 2. The CDR3 covers 14 residues. Germline-derived CDR1 and CDR2 are SGHTA and FQGNSA. Here the CDR3 reads CASSLQGVQETQYF. CDR3 nucleotide sequence: TGTGCCAGCAGCTTACAGGGGGTTCAAGAGACCCAGTACTTC.

CDR3 sequence: CASSPGSGTPYEQYF. The CDR3 DNA reads as TGTGCCAGCAGCCCCGGTAGCGGGACCCCCTACGAGCAGTACTTC. The chain joins TRBV7-2 to TRBJ2-7; the match to TRBD2 covers 8 bases. Germline V gene sequence: CDR1 SGHTA, CDR2 FQGNSA. CDR3 length equals 15 residues. V dropped 5 bases and J dropped 2; count of bases not matched to a gene: 8. The full variable domain, in which reference TRBV7-2 and TRBJ2-7 provide the parts outside the CDR3, is GAGVSQSPSNKVTEKGKDVELRCDPISGHTALYWYRQSLGQGLEFLIYFQGNSAPDKSGLPSDRFSAERTGGSVSTLTIQRTQQEDSAVYLCASSPGSGTPYEQYFGPGTRLTVT.

This chain joins TRBV5-1 and TRBJ2-7; 12 bases match TRBD2. Per the germline V gene, CDR1 is SGHRS and CDR2 is YFSETQ. V lost 4 bases to trimming and J lost 5 bases; unmatched junction nucleotides: 7. CDR3 length: 15 residues. The CDR3 sequence: CASSPTSGSSHEQYF. The CDR3 DNA reads as TGCGCCAGCAGCCCGACTAGCGGGAGTAGCCACGAGCAGTACTTC.

This sequence joins TRBV25-1 and TRBJ2-3; the D gene is possibly TRBD1 (5 bases). Trimming pared 11 bases from V and 14 bases from J, leaving 26 bases between. CDR3 size: 13 residues. Germline CDR1 MGHDK, CDR2 SYGVNS. Here the CDR3 DNA reads TGTGCCTCCCCAGGGCCCCGACTGGACCAGCCGTATTTT. It specifies CASPGPRLDQPYF. Full variable domain (missing parts from reference TRBV25-1 and TRBJ2-3): EADIYQTPRYLVIGTGKKITLECSQTMGHDKMYWYQQDPGMELHLIHYSYGVNSTEKGDLSSESTVSRIRTEHFPLTLESARPSHTSQYLCASPGPRLDQPYFGPGTRLTVL.

This clone was detected only a few times. The V call is TRBV4-2, the J call TRBJ1-3; D ambiguous. The V gene's germline CDR1 is LGHNA and CDR2 YNFKEQ. Trimming stripped 2 bases from V and 0 bases from J, with 17 bases between. CDR3 length: 18 residues. For the CDR3, the DNA is TGTGCCAGCAGCCAATCCGGCCTAACCTTCTTCTCTGGAAACACCATATATTTT. The encoded protein is CASSQSGLTFFSGNTIYF.

The rearrangement uses TRBV15 and TRBJ1-1, with TRBD1 as a possible D gene (6 bases). Trimming left V 0 bases short and J 0 bases short, with 8 bases between. CDR3 length: 15 amino acids. Germline CDR1 is LNHNV and CDR2 is YYDKDF (reference sequence). The CDR3 bases are TGTGCCACCAGCAGAGAAACAGGGTTGAACACTGAAGCTTTCTTT. It encodes CATSRETGLNTEAFF. The full variable domain, with the rest looked up from reference TRBV15 and TRBJ1-1, is DAMVIQNPRYQVTQFGKPVTLSCSQTLNHNVMYWYQQKSSQAPKLLFHYYDKDFNNEADTPDNFQSRRPNTSFCFLDIRSPGLGDTAMYLCATSRETGLNTEAFFGQGTRLTVV.

This clone was seen only a few times. The chain links TRBV30 to TRBJ1-2; D unresolved. The V gene's germline CDR1 is GTSNPN and CDR2 SVGIG (reference sequence). The V and J ends lost 4 bases and 2 bases respectively, with 17 bases between them. The CDR3 is made up of 15 amino acids. The CDR3 protein is CAWIPRRSGNYGYTF. For the CDR3, the DNA is TGTGCCTGGATTCCCCGGCGGAGTGGAAACTATGGCTACACCTTC.

This chain connects TRBV4-3 to TRBJ2-1; 7 nucleotides match TRBD2. Germline CDR1 and CDR2: LGHNA and YSLEER. The CDR3 spans 16 residues. After removal of 3 bases from V and 6 bases from J, the junction contained 11 bases not matched to a gene. CDR3 sequence: CASSQMAGVVGNEQFF. CDR3 in DNA: TGCGCCAGCAGCCAGATGGCGGGAGTGGTTGGCAATGAGCAGTTCTTC.

This sequence joins TRBV25-1 and TRBJ2-4; a possible D gene is TRBD1 (5 bases). Per the germline V gene, CDR1 is MGHDK and CDR2 is SYGVNS. The CDR3 consists of 15 residues. V gave up 1 base and J gave up 0 bases, with 7 bases separating them. The CDR3 here is CASSESGIAKNIQYF. The CDR3 DNA reads TGTGCCAGCAGTGAATCAGGGATAGCCAAAAACATTCAGTACTTC.

This chain links TRBV7-2 with TRBJ2-5; 15 nucleotides match TRBD2. J was trimmed by 4 bases and V by 5 bases; bases with no gene match: 2. The CDR3 runs 15 residues. From germline, CDR1 is SGHTA and CDR2 FQGNSA. The CDR3 DNA reads as TGTGCCAGCAGCGCGGGACTAGCGGGAGGAGAGACCCAGTACTTC. Its protein is CASSAGLAGGETQYF.

The V call is TRBV2, the J call TRBJ2-5; D is perhaps TRBD1 (5 bases). Germline V CDR1 and CDR2: SNHLY, FYNNEI. V gave up 11 bases and J gave up 4 bases, with 17 bases separating them. This CDR3 is 13 amino acids long. CDR3 sequence: CAARAGLGETQYF. In DNA, the CDR3 is TGTGCCGCGAGAGCAGGGTTAGGAGAGACCCAGTACTTC.

This chain joins TRBV30 and TRBJ2-1, with 8 bases that match TRBD1. The germline V gene has CDR1 GTSNPN and CDR2 SVGIG (reference sequence). With 3 bases clipped from V and 6 bases from J, the junction kept 10 bases outside the gene matches. The CDR3 spans 15 residues. CDR3: CAWSVPGGSGNEQFF. The CDR3 DNA is TGTGCCTGGAGCGTACCAGGGGGCTCGGGCAATGAGCAGTTCTTC.

The chain joins TRBV5-1 to TRBJ2-4; D call uncertain. The ends were cut back, 3 bases at V and 0 bases at J, with 7 bases in the middle. Germline V gene lookup returns CDR1 SGHRS and CDR2 YFSETQ. The CDR3 is 14 amino acids. CDR3 sequence reads: CASSSLIAKNIQYF. In DNA form, the CDR3 reads TGCGCCAGCAGCTCTCTTATAGCCAAAAACATTCAGTACTTC.

V gene TRBV4-3 combines with J gene TRBJ2-3; 10 bases agree with TRBD2. Germline values: CDR1 LGHNA, CDR2 YSLEER. The CDR3 consists of 15 residues. With V trimmed by 6 bases and J by 0 bases, 3 bases remained unmatched. As DNA, the CDR3 is TGCGCCAGCAGTTTGACTAGCGGGAGCACAGATACGCAGTATTTT. Translation gives CASSLTSGSTDTQYF.

The chain carries TRBV19 and TRBJ1-5; the match to TRBD1 covers 7 bases. Germline V gene sequence: CDR1 LNHDA, CDR2 SQIVND (reference sequence). The ends lost 6 bases at V and 0 bases at J; junction bases unmatched: 8. This CDR3 comprises 16 residues. CDR3: CASSRDRTYSNQPQHF. In DNA, the CDR3 is TGTGCCAGTAGCCGGGACAGAACTTATAGCAATCAGCCCCAGCATTTT. The full variable domain, in which reference TRBV19 and TRBJ1-5 provide the parts outside the CDR3, is DGGITQSPKYLFRKEGQNVTLSCEQNLNHDAMYWYRQDPGQGLRLIYYSQIVNDFQKGDIAEGYSVSREKKESFPLTVTSAQKNPTAFYLCASSRDRTYSNQPQHFGDGTRLSIL.

This clone turned up a few times. The chain is built from TRBV29-1 and TRBJ2-3; D is unresolved. Germline values: CDR1 SQVTM, CDR2 ANQGSEA. The CDR3 has 11 amino acids. V was clipped by 6 bases and J by 6 bases, with 10 bases between them. This CDR3 is CSVPTADTQYF. DNA for the CDR3: TGCAGCGTCCCGACCGCGGATACGCAGTATTTT.